This T cell receptor beta chain was sequenced for a study of human T cells and chemical hapten exposure. MiXCR was run by TCRdb on the RACE reads, yielding one entry per CDR3 protein. The repertoire holds roughly 81,000 distinct CDR3 sequences, with roughly 8.5% as singletons. Germline-derived CDR1 and CDR2 are SNHLY and FYNNEI. This CDR3 is built from 13 residues. The ends were cut back, 6 bases at V and 4 bases at J, with 12 bases in the middle. Indicated time point: pre-sensitization, week 0. Treatment indicated: therapeutic diphenylcyclopropenone sensitization with weekly scalp DPC. Sample donors consisted of patients with alopecia, aged 18 to 70 years, who were suitable for DPC.

This specimen consisted of whole blood, obtained in connection with sensitization to the hapten diphenylcyclopropenone (DPC). The rearrangement uses TRBV2 and TRBJ1-1; D may be TRBD1 (6 bases). The receptor was isolated from a man between 40 and 49 years old with alopecia areata. Some clones in this sample may be carry-over from other donors' samples. CDR3 region: CASRGRGSTEAFF. The CDR3 DNA reads TGTGCCAGCAGAGGGAGGGGGTCCACTGAAGCTTTCTTT.